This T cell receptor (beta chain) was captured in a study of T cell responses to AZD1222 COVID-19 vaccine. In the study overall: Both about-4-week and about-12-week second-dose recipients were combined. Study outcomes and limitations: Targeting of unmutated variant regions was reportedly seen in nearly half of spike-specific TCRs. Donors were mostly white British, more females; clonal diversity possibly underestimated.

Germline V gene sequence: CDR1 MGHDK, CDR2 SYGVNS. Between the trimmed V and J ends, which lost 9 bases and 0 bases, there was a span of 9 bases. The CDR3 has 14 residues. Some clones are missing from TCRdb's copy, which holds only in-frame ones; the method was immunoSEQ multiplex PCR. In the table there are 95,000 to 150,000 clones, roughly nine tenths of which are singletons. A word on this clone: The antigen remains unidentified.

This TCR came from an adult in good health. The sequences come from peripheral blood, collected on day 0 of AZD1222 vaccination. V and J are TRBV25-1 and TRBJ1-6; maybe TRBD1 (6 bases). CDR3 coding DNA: TGTGCCAGAGGGGGGAGCTCCTATAATTCACCCCTCCACTTT. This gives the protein CARGGSSYNSPLHF.